A single sample is the source of the 11 T cell receptor beta chains below, sequenced in a study of blood T cell repertoires in COVID-19 (dated by TCRdb to between 2020 and 2021). Libraries came from the immunoSEQ multiplex PCR assay. TCRdb took over this immuneACCESS table, retaining in-frame rearrangements with V and J assigned. Such tables are incomplete; in checked studies, under half of the missing clones stem from an unresolved V gene, and the remainder is unexplained. This sample gives roughly 150,000 clones in total; around 79% of them show up just once. The top ten constitute under 20% of the sample. The source material was PBMCs or T cells enriched from blood (not recorded which). Every receptor here comes from an older woman in a cohort exposed to, infected with or recovered from COVID-19 (not recorded which).

The genes are TRBV5-1 and TRBJ2-1, with a weak D call TRBD2 (6 bases). In germline, CDR1 is SGHRS, CDR2 YFSETQ. V dropped 0 bases and J dropped 4 bases, with 14 bases sitting between them. This CDR3 has 16 amino acids. The CDR3 DNA follows: TGCGCCAGCAGCTTGGCCTACAGCGGACTATACAATGAGCAGTTCTTC. It yields the protein CASSLAYSGLYNEQFF.

The chain has TRBV5-1 and TRBJ1-1; D uncertain. The CDR3 covers 15 residues. V was pared by 0 bases and J by 7 bases, with 16 bases between. Germline-derived CDR1 and CDR2 are SGHRS and YFSETQ. CDR3 protein: CASSLATTRANEAFF. The CDR3 nucleotides read TGCGCCAGCAGCTTGGCCACAACTAGGGCAAATGAAGCTTTCTTT.

This chain connects TRBV9 to TRBJ1-2, with a weak D call TRBD1 (6 bases). Germline assignment: CDR1 SGDLS and CDR2 YYNGEE. V lost 0 bases, J lost 4 bases, and 10 bases lay in between. The CDR3 is made up of 14 amino acids. CDR3 DNA: TGTGCCAGCAGCGTAGATTCAGGGGTCTATGGCTACACCTTC. Amino acid sequence: CASSVDSGVYGYTF.

This clone was observed a single time. The chain has TRBV28 and TRBJ2-1; 15 nucleotides agree with TRBD2. There are 17 residues in the CDR3. With V trimmed by 2 bases and J by 7 bases, 6 bases remained unmatched. In germline, CDR1 is MDHEN, CDR2 SYDVKM. CDR3 bases: TGTGCCAGCAGTTTACTGGGACTAGCGGGAGGAGGGAATGAGCAGTTCTTC. It translates to CASSLLGLAGGGNEQFF.

J is TRBJ2-3 and V is TRBV28; a weak D match, TRBD2 (6 bases). V shed 3 bases and J shed 6 bases, with 16 bases lying between them. This CDR3 spans 15 amino acids. In germline, CDR1 is MDHEN, CDR2 SYDVKM. The CDR3 DNA reads TGTGCCAGCAGTTTTAGCGGAGCCCGGCCCGATACGCAGTATTTT. Translated, it gives CASSFSGARPDTQYF.

The V gene is TRBV19, the J gene TRBJ1-1; 9 nucleotides match TRBD1. V dropped 3 bases and J dropped 1; count of bases not matched to a gene: 3. The V gene's germline CDR1 is LNHDA and CDR2 SQIVND (reference sequence). The length of the CDR3 is 15 residues. CDR3 sequence reads: CASSIRQGGNTEAFF. Written as DNA, the CDR3 is TGTGCCAGTAGTATTCGACAGGGGGGGAACACTGAAGCTTTCTTT.

The chain couples TRBV6-5 to TRBJ2-7; D unresolved. Between the trimmed V and J ends, which lost 0 bases and 3 bases, there was a span of 12 bases. Germline V lookup: CDR1 MNHEY, CDR2 SVGAGI. This CDR3 has 15 amino acids. The CDR3 DNA sequence: TGTGCCAGCAGTTACTCACCAGAGAGCGTCTACGAGCAGTACTTC. Residues: CASSYSPESVYEQYF.

This chain connects TRBV5-1 to TRBJ2-1; 11 nucleotides align to TRBD2. V lost 4 bases to trimming and J lost 7 bases; unmatched junction nucleotides: 7. Germline V lookup: CDR1 SGHRS, CDR2 YFSETQ. The CDR3 is 15 residues long. CDR3 protein: CASSELAGVDNEQFF. CDR3 DNA: TGCGCCAGCAGCGAACTAGCGGGAGTGGATAATGAGCAGTTCTTC.

The V call is TRBV6-1, the J call TRBJ2-1; TRBD2 might be the D (5 bases). Trimming pared 7 bases from V and 2 bases from J, leaving 9 bases between. The CDR3 has 13 amino acids. CDR1 is MNHNS and CDR2 is SASEGT in the germline V gene. The CDR3 DNA is TGTGCCAGCACCGCCGGGGCCTACAATGAGCAGTTCTTC. Translation: CASTAGAYNEQFF.

This rearrangement joins TRBV4-2 to TRBJ2-7; D perhaps matches TRBD1 (6 bases). V gave up 4 bases and J gave up 0 bases, with 13 bases separating them. The CDR3 is made up of 15 amino acids. Germline V gives CDR1 LGHNA, CDR2 YNFKEQ. The chain's CDR3 is CASSPGEGGSYEQYF. The CDR3 DNA is TGTGCCAGCAGCCCTGGGGAAGGGGGCTCCTACGAGCAGTACTTC.

This clone occurred once. The chain employs TRBV5-4 and TRBJ2-3, with 8 bases lining up with TRBD2. The germline gives CDR1 SGHNT, CDR2 YYREEE (reference sequence). The CDR3 extends over 15 amino acids. V lost 4 bases, J lost 3 bases, and 7 bases stayed unmatched. As DNA, the CDR3 is TGTGCCAGCAGCCCGGGGGTAGCGGGAACAGATACGCAGTATTTT. The encoded protein is CASSPGVAGTDTQYF.